The rows below give T cell receptor beta chains drawn from one sample of a study of identical twins. TCRdb independently ran MiXCR on the 5' RACE reads; one entry per CDR3 protein. The profile shows about 890,000 distinct CDR3 sequences, approximately 13% of them singletons. The data also belong to a second study, concerning yellow fever vaccine responses in identical twins.

Sequencing was performed on PBMCs. The receptor set was obtained from a woman aged 18-29 years in good health. CDR3s leave out the opening cysteine and the closing phenylalanine or tryptophan. Size tells how often a clone was seen (once, few, many) or the class of an expanded clone, and some rows leave it out.

CDR3aa	v_gene	len	abundance	j_gene
SASVETQY	TRBV20-1	8	few	TRBJ2-5
ATSSDSSNQPQH	TRBV15	12	-	TRBJ1-5
ASSQDWVEFETQY	TRBV4-3	13	-	TRBJ2-5
ASSYSRGRTQY	TRBV6-5	11	many	TRBJ2-3
SLKDRGYNEQF	TRBV29-1	11	few	TRBJ2-1
AGSRGGNEQF	TRBV7-9	10	few	TRBJ2-1
ASSLGRNYNEQF	TRBV7-8	12	many	TRBJ2-1
ASGNIRGGTDTQY	TRBV6-1	13	few	TRBJ2-3
ASSLGVSGSNEQF	TRBV7-7	13	few	TRBJ2-1
SAPRREGLTYEQY	TRBV20-1	13	few	TRBJ2-7
ASSMDGLPQH	TRBV19	10	-	TRBJ1-5
SARDQGQGFTGELF	TRBV20-1	14	-	TRBJ2-2
ASSRTSGNYEQY	TRBV12-3/TRBV12-4	12	many	TRBJ2-7
AFCLGTSGGRITDTQY	TRBV12-3/TRBV12-4	16	-	TRBJ2-3
ASRVAGQQF	TRBV12-3/TRBV12-4	9	-	TRBJ2-1
SARPGGAGGEQF	TRBV20-1	12	few	TRBJ2-1
AISESGPTKLF	TRBV10-3	11	-	TRBJ2-2
SASPFLGYEQY	TRBV20-1	11	many	TRBJ2-7
AISPTGFTYEQY	TRBV10-3	12	few	TRBJ2-7
SARAATPGRDTQY	TRBV20-1	13	-	TRBJ2-3
ASSPPLAVNTEAF	TRBV6-1	13	-	TRBJ1-1
ASFDRLSLH	TRBV2	9	few	TRBJ1-5
ASGAQGFGYT	TRBV5-1	10	few	TRBJ1-2
ASSLSPGLGTLWGEQF	TRBV28	16	few	TRBJ2-1
SATRPGGVTDTQY	TRBV20-1	13	many	TRBJ2-3
ASSPGGSGANTGELF	TRBV4-1	15	-	TRBJ2-2
ATGASGTDTQY	TRBV24-1	11	once	TRBJ2-3
ASSQDTQY	TRBV5-8	8	many	TRBJ2-3
ASTLGTIGFTGELF	TRBV7-8	14	few	TRBJ2-2
ASSEEAGNYEQY	TRBV2	12	few	TRBJ2-7
SVAKGQGEQF	TRBV29-1	10	many	TRBJ2-1
ASSLAAGSANTEAF	TRBV7-8	14	-	TRBJ1-1
ASSLYWRVGETQY	TRBV7-9	13	-	TRBJ2-5
SAALAGEINTQY	TRBV20-1	12	few	TRBJ2-3
SAGRGYEQY	TRBV20-1	9	few	TRBJ2-7
ASSQGLGNQPQH	TRBV3-1	12	many	TRBJ1-5